What follows is one T cell receptor (beta chain) and its context. Its cognate antigen has yet to be identified. Base quality data are lacking; no much larger clone is found one base away. CDR1 DFQATT and CDR2 SNEGSKA were looked up in the germline V gene (reference sequence). Inclusive of the bounding cysteine and phenylalanine, the CDR3 is 16 residues long. Only the CDR3 region is kept as DNA, spanning 48 bases read in frame from base 1. V loses 5 bases, J loses 3 bases, and the germline ends lie 21 bases apart. To prepare the library, 5' RACE was applied. TCRdb shows the sequencer as Illumina HiSeq 2000. Template switching added a universal primer binding site, and the final cDNA carried a unique molecular identifier that allowed TCR cDNA molecules to be counted accurately. First-strand cDNA for TCR alpha and beta chains was synthesized from specific primers in the conserved constant-segment region. Each cDNA library was double barcoded, with a SMART-Mk sample barcode plus Illumina barcodes, to control for contamination. TruSeq adapter sequences, together with Illumina sample barcodes, were added in two successive PCR steps. TCR alpha and beta cDNA libraries were sequenced on the Illumina HiSeq platform with custom primers. The original pipeline was this. Raw reads were processed with MiGEC to extract unique molecular identifiers, and MiXCR was used to determine CDR3 positions. Recombination models were inferred per individual with the repgenHMM and IGoR tools using an EM algorithm. Shared clonotypes were analyzed with the tcR package in R, and sharing was normalized by the product of cloneset sizes. Out-of-frame nonproductive sequences were analyzed to study raw recombination free of thymic and clonal selection effects. TCRdb ran its own pipeline on the public reads, namely fastp trimming at Q25 and MiXCR clone calling, and kept in-frame beta chains. Rows merge per CDR3 protein into single entries with the most common DNA and genes. The V and J calls were not made by the authors but by TCRdb's processing. The sample yields some 1,700,000 distinct CDR3 sequences; 25% to 35% were counted once. About 0.3% of the sample is taken by the ten largest.

The sample originates from a study of identical twins listed by TCRdb under 2016. Some background on the complete study: The study deep-sequenced TCR alpha and beta repertoires from monozygotic twins, unrelated adults of various ages and cord blood to test whether fetal clonotypes persist. To rule out contamination, the twin experiments were replicated at different times with different library preparation protocols. Points the paper makes about the study in general: Zero-insertion analyses could be partly confounded by invariant T cells such as MAIT and iNKT, though diverse VJ usage argued against such confounding for most clonotypes. Abundant cord blood beta clonotypes carried fewer insertions; young adult naive repertoires showed a weaker similar trend, while memory repertoires showed none. Excess twin sharing in beta out-of-frame sequences was weaker because fewer shared sequences lowered the signal-to-noise ratio. Because the same donors could not be followed over many years, conclusions were based on cross-sectional statistical analysis. In monozygotic twins, out-of-frame TCR alpha sharing was systematically underestimated by recombination models, although the models agreed with sharing between unrelated individuals. Compared with coincidental sharing between unrelated individuals, out-of-frame TCR alpha sequences shared between twins showed an excess of sequences with low generation probability.

Only healthy Caucasian donors were included. The chain employs TRBV20-1 and TRBJ2-3; TRBD1 is perhaps the D gene, given 5 matching bases. The receptor comes from a newborn girl in good health. Sequencing used cord blood. In nucleotide form, the sequence is TGCAGTGCTCTTTACCGCAGGGTCTGGGGAACAGATACGCAGTATTTT. This translates into CSALYRRVWGTDTQYF.